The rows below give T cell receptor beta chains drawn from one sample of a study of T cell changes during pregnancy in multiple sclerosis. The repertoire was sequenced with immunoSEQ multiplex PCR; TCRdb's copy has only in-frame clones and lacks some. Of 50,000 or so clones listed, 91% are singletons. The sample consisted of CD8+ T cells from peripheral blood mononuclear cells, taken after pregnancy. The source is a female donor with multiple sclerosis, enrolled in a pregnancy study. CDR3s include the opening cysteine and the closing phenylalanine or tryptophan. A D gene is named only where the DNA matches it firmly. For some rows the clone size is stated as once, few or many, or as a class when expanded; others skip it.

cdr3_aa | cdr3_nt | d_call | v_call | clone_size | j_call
CASSYDQTVAPNEQFF | TGTGCCAGTAGCTACGATCAAACGGTCGCCCCCAATGAGCAGTTCTTC | . | TRBV19 | . | TRBJ2-1
CASSPGLELFF | TGTGCCAGCAGCCCTGGACTTGAACTGTTTTTT | . | TRBV5-8 | . | TRBJ1-4
CASSASGTPGNEQFF | TGTGCCAGCAGCGCTAGCGGGACCCCTGGCAATGAGCAGTTCTTC | TRBD2 | TRBV9 | . | TRBJ2-1
CARGQVGSLQETQYF | TGTGCCAGAGGACAGGTTGGCAGTCTCCAAGAGACCCAGTACTTC | TRBD1 | TRBV2 | . | TRBJ2-5
CASSLLSNEQFF | TGTGCCAGCAGCCTTCTGTCCAATGAGCAGTTCTTC | . | TRBV4-2 | once | TRBJ2-1
CASSGTQETQYF | TGTGCCAGCAGCGGTACTCAAGAGACCCAGTACTTC | . | TRBV7-8 | . | TRBJ2-5
CASSQSITGELFF | TGTGCCAGCAGCCAAAGCATCACCGGGGAGCTGTTTTTT | . | TRBV14 | once | TRBJ2-2
CASSSPVPGQGDSPGGNTIYF | TGTGCCAGCAGCTCCCCCGTACCCGGACAGGGGGATTCCCCCGGTGGAAACACCATATATTTT | TRBD1 | TRBV13 | once | TRBJ1-3
CASSIDEWGRSEAFF | TGTGCCAGTAGTATAGATGAATGGGGCAGGAGTGAAGCTTTCTTT | . | TRBV19 | . | TRBJ1-1
CASSLGGLNTEAFF | TGTGCCAGCAGCTTAGGGGGCTTGAACACTGAAGCTTTCTTT | . | TRBV7-9 | . | TRBJ1-1
CARSLSNKQYF | TGTGCCAGAAGCTTATCTAATAAGCAGTACTTC | . | TRBV5-3 | . | TRBJ2-7
CASSESMGQGNQPQHF | TGTGCCAGCAGTGAAAGTATGGGACAGGGCAATCAGCCCCAGCATTTT | TRBD1 | TRBV6-1 | . | TRBJ1-5
CASRLGTGGSYGYTF | TGTGCCAGCAGGCTTGGCACAGGGGGAAGTTATGGCTACACCTTC | TRBD1 | TRBV5-6 | . | TRBJ1-2
CASSSRQAGQEAYEQYF | TGTGCCAGTAGTTCCCGACAGGCAGGTCAGGAGGCTTACGAGCAGTACTTC | . | TRBV19 | once | TRBJ2-7
CASTPPGDENQETQYF | TGCGCCAGCACCCCCCCGGGAGACGAAAACCAAGAGACCCAGTACTTC | . | TRBV5-1 | . | TRBJ2-5
CASSMSVYSGNTIYF | TGTGCCAGTAGTATGTCTGTATACTCTGGAAACACCATATATTTT | . | TRBV19 | . | TRBJ1-3
CASSAGISGELFF | TGTGCCAGCAGTGCAGGGATATCCGGGGAGCTGTTTTTT | . | TRBV7-2 | . | TRBJ2-2
CASSGPQEYEQYF | TGCGCCAGCAGCGGCCCCCAGGAATACGAGCAGTACTTC | . | TRBV5-1 | . | TRBJ2-7
CASSSALVGTDVSGANVLTF | TGTGCCAGCAGCTCCGCCCTCGTGGGGACAGACGTCTCTGGGGCCAACGTCCTGACTTTC | TRBD1 | TRBV13 | . | TRBJ2-6
CASSQVQGWLRNEQFF | TGCGCCAGCAGCCAAGTACAGGGTTGGCTACGGAATGAGCAGTTCTTC | . | TRBV4-1 | . | TRBJ2-1
CASSPGDISYEQYF | TGTGCCAGCAGCCCCGGGGACATCTCCTACGAGCAGTACTTC | . | TRBV6-6 | once | TRBJ2-7
CASSVGGGGAGDTQYF | TGTGCCAGCAGCGTAGGAGGCGGGGGGGCCGGAGATACGCAGTATTTT | TRBD2 | TRBV9 | . | TRBJ2-3
CASSAGVDTEAFF | TGTGCCAGCAGCGCGGGGGTGGACACTGAAGCTTTCTTT | . | TRBV7-6 | few | TRBJ1-1
CASSQEGGGYGYTF | TGCGCCAGCAGCCAAGAGGGGGGGGGCTATGGCTACACCTTC | . | TRBV4-1 | . | TRBJ1-2
CASSQRGRRGFGYTF | TGTGCCAGCAGCCAACGTGGCCGCCGGGGATTTGGCTACACCTTC | . | TRBV6-5 | . | TRBJ1-2
CASSYSYRAANGLFF | TGTGCCAGCAGTTACTCGTACAGGGCCGCAAATGGACTGTTTTTT | . | TRBV6-5 | . | TRBJ1-4
CASSFGQGSYEQYF | TGTGCCAGCAGCTTTGGACAGGGCTCCTACGAGCAGTACTTC | TRBD1 | TRBV11-2 | . | TRBJ2-7
CAIGTGDSNQPQHF | TGTGCCATCGGGACGGGGGACAGCAATCAGCCCCAGCATTTT | . | TRBV10-3 | . | TRBJ1-5
CASSYGSGEVDGYTF | TGTGCCAGCAGTTACGGGTCTGGGGAGGTCGATGGCTACACCTTC | . | TRBV6-5 | . | TRBJ1-2
CASSDLGTENTEAFF | TGTGCCAGCAGCGATCTCGGGACTGAGAACACTGAAGCTTTCTTT | . | TRBV7-8 | . | TRBJ1-1
CASSDWTGEAFF | TGTGCCAGCAGCGACTGGACAGGGGAAGCTTTCTTT | TRBD1 | TRBV25-1 | . | TRBJ1-1
CASSEARGGADTQYF | TGTGCCAGCAGTGAAGCGCGGGGGGGGGCAGATACGCAGTATTTT | TRBD2 | TRBV6-1 | . | TRBJ2-3
CASSATSGGDNEQFF | TGTGCCAGCAGTGCCACTAGCGGGGGGGACAATGAGCAGTTCTTC | TRBD2 | TRBV6-1 | . | TRBJ2-1
CASSASISGSPIYNEQFF | TGTGCCAGCAGCGCCTCCATCTCAGGGTCACCGATATACAATGAGCAGTTCTTC | . | TRBV9 | once | TRBJ2-1
CASSPSGGQGGYEQYF | TGTGCCAGCAGCCCCAGCGGAGGACAGGGGGGCTACGAGCAGTACTTC | TRBD1 | TRBV4-2 | . | TRBJ2-7
CASSQGSSGEVGYTF | TGCGCCAGCAGCCAAGGGTCCTCAGGGGAAGTTGGCTACACCTTC | . | TRBV4-1 | . | TRBJ1-2
CASSKEGRVEEAGGSYEQYF | TGTGCCAGCAGCAAAGAAGGGAGGGTTGAGGAAGCGGGGGGTTCCTACGAGCAGTACTTC | . | TRBV21-1 | . | TRBJ2-7
CASSPRTSGGQEQYF | TGTGCCAGCAGCCCCCGGACTAGCGGGGGGCAAGAGCAGTACTTC | TRBD2 | TRBV7-9 | . | TRBJ2-5
CASSLGLRAGGPRTDTQYF | TGTGCCAGCAGCTTAGGGCTACGAGCGGGGGGGCCTCGCACAGATACGCAGTATTTT | TRBD2 | TRBV7-6 | . | TRBJ2-3
CASSIIPQPQHF | TGTGCCAGTAGTATTATCCCTCAGCCCCAGCATTTT | . | TRBV19 | . | TRBJ1-5
CASSMSGGALHEQYF | TGTGCCAGCAGCATGAGCGGGGGGGCTCTGCACGAGCAGTACTTC | TRBD2 | TRBV9 | . | TRBJ2-7
CASGLAGGPDTQYF | TGTGCCAGCGGACTAGCGGGGGGCCCAGATACGCAGTATTTT | TRBD2 | TRBV9 | once | TRBJ2-3
CASSLALTENYGYTF | TGTGCCAGCAGCTTGGCTCTCACAGAAAACTATGGCTACACCTTC | . | TRBV5-6 | . | TRBJ1-2
CASSSPEEGVLEQYF | TGTGCCAGCAGCTCACCGGAGGAGGGAGTCCTCGAGCAGTACTTC | . | TRBV7-9 | . | TRBJ2-7
CASSLEWRRGDSSYEQYF | TGTGCCAGCAGCTTAGAGTGGCGAAGGGGGGACAGCTCCTACGAGCAGTACTTC | . | TRBV7-9 | . | TRBJ2-7
CASSFSGSDYEQYF | TGTGCCAGCAGCTTTTCCGGGAGTGACTACGAGCAGTACTTC | . | TRBV11-2 | . | TRBJ2-7
CASTEDRTGGNTIYF | TGTGCCAGCACCGAGGACCGGACTGGAGGCAACACCATATATTTT | . | TRBV6-1 | . | TRBJ1-3
CASSYSKDFNEKLFF | TGTGCCAGCAGTTACTCGAAGGACTTTAATGAAAAACTGTTTTTT | . | TRBV6-7 | . | TRBJ1-4
CASSLGQGQNTEAFF | TGTGCCAGCAGCTTGGGGCAGGGCCAGAACACTGAAGCTTTCTTT | . | TRBV5-6 | . | TRBJ1-1
CASTEYRGGRDTQYF | TGTGCCAGCACCGAATACCGGGGGGGCCGGGATACGCAGTATTTT | TRBD2 | TRBV7-2 | . | TRBJ2-3
CASSLAGDLSSYEQYF | TGTGCCAGCAGCTTGGCGGGGGACCTTAGCTCCTACGAGCAGTACTTC | . | TRBV5-6 | . | TRBJ2-7
CASSQKPPGGKTYNEQFF | TGCGCCAGCAGCCAAAAGCCACCCGGGGGGAAAACCTACAATGAGCAGTTCTTC | TRBD2 | TRBV4-1 | . | TRBJ2-1
CASSLDRAHEQFF | TGCGCCAGCAGCTTGGACAGGGCCCATGAGCAGTTCTTC | . | TRBV5-1 | . | TRBJ2-1
CASSFSDSSYEQYF | TGTGCCAGCAGCTTTTCAGACAGCTCCTACGAGCAGTACTTC | . | TRBV5-6 | once | TRBJ2-7
CASSPLAVSSYNEQFF | TGTGCCAGCAGCCCCCTTGCGGTAAGCTCCTACAATGAGCAGTTCTTC | . | TRBV7-9 | . | TRBJ2-1